This paragraph covers one T cell receptor (beta chain) sequence. Its specificity is unknown. This CDR3 contains 13 residues. Trimming cost V 0 bases and J 9 bases; bases outside gene matches: 1. CDR1 and CDR2 from the germline V gene are SGDLS and YYNGEE. Produced via immunoSEQ multiplex PCR; TCRdb's table is partial and in-frame only. The sample yields about 130,000 clones, roughly 94% seen once. This entry belongs to a study of T cell responses to AZD1222 COVID-19 vaccine. Study-wide results and limits: The study found vaccine-associated CD4 TCRs spanning spike, dominant at 160-218 and 743-854. Repertoires in all cases were sampled only once the peak T cell response had passed.

This material consisted of peripheral blood, taken on day 0 of AZD1222 vaccination. The rearrangement joins TRBV9 to TRBJ1-2; TRBD1 matches 11 bases. The TCR comes from an adult in good health. The CDR3: CASSVGTGGSYTF. CDR3 nucleotides: TGTGCCAGCAGCGTAGGGACAGGGGGCAGCTACACCTTC.